This T cell receptor beta chain was sequenced in a study of blood T cell repertoires in COVID-19. Study-level background: Sources were T cells, B-cell-depleted T cells, or PBMCs; the material itself was cDNA or gDNA.

Per the authors' pipeline: Reference gene primer amplification in the assay estimated nucleated cell counts. This table comes from immunoSEQ multiplex PCR, and its TCRdb copy is limited to in-frame clones, with some not included. Clonal size and the V and J genes are those of that table, whereas D and trimming came from the DNA. The profile shows approximately 330,000 clones, over 85% of them singletons. Sequencing was performed on PBMCs or T cells enriched from blood (not recorded which). This receptor was taken from a woman aged 25 to 39 who had recovered from COVID-19.

CDR3 sequence reads: CASSTGTGRSPLHF. The CDR3 DNA reads TGTGCCAGCAGTACCGGGACAGGGAGGTCACCCCTCCACTTT. The rearrangement uses TRBV28 and TRBJ1-6, with 9 bases lining up with TRBD1. Germline V gene data show CDR1 as MDHEN and CDR2 as SYDVKM. The CDR3 contains 14 residues. J lost 10 bases, V lost 5 bases, and 6 bases had no gene match.